The 2 T cell receptor beta chains below were found in one sample sequenced in a study of T cells after yellow fever vaccination. TCRdb processed the 5' RACE reads anew with MiXCR; each CDR3 protein has one entry. The sample includes some 560,000 distinct CDR3 sequences, about 15% of them seen just once. Sequences were derived from PBMCs, sampled 5 days after the first yellow fever vaccination. These receptor sequences come from a man between 18 and 29 years old who received the YFV17D yellow fever vaccine.

This chain links TRBV12-3 or TRBV12-4 with TRBJ1-1, with TRBD1 as a possible D gene (6 bases). There are 13 residues in the CDR3. The V and J ends lost 7 bases and 1 base respectively, with 10 bases between them. Here the CDR3 reads CASTRQENTEAFF. CDR3 coding DNA: TGTGCCAGCACGCGACAGGAGAACACTGAAGCTTTCTTT.

The V call is TRBV2, the J call TRBJ2-1, with D possibly matching TRBD2 (5 bases). V lost 7 bases and J lost 7, with 11 bases in between. The CDR3 extends over 12 amino acids. In germline, CDR1 is SNHLY, CDR2 FYNNEI. The CDR3 bases are TGTGCCAGCACGTTAGGGAGAAATGAGCAGTTCTTC. This encodes CASTLGRNEQFF. The full variable domain, completed using reference TRBV2 and TRBJ2-1, is EPEVTQTPSHQVTQMGQEVILRCVPISNHLYFYWYRQILGQKVEFLVSFYNNEISEKSEIFDDQFSVERPDGSNFTLKIRSTKLEDSAMYFCASTLGRNEQFFGPGTRLTVL.